This T cell receptor (beta chain) was recovered during a study of beta chain features in type 1 diabetes. Study observations and caveats: Sampled from patients, naive, central memory and Treg TCRB repertoires appeared more similar than those sampled from healthy donors. Type 1 diabetes patients had VDJ junctions that carried fewer insertions and more deletions. Shorter TCRB CDR3s, moderately but significantly so, marked every one of the four CD4+ subsets in Type 1 diabetes patients. Cells carrying high TCR expression could end up over-represented when cDNA is sequenced.

Researchers reported sorting CD4+ naive, central memory, regulatory and stem cell-like memory cells via CD45RO/CCR7/CD25/CD127/CD95/CD27. What was sequenced were expressed TCRB transcripts, since all of the isolated RNA had been reverse transcribed. The assay was immunoSEQ multiplex PCR, and TCRdb's table has in-frame clones only and misses some. The table records approximately 240,000 clones, 15% to 20% of them present only once. Trimming shortened V by 2 bases and J by 5 bases, and 3 bases separated the two germline ends. The CDR3 length is 11 residues. Germline lookup yields CDR1 MDHEN and CDR2 SYDVKM. This clone was detected ten times or more. Its antigen remains unknown. The sample holds other DNA sequences that translate to the same CDR3.

This sequence originates from a man under 40 with type 1 diabetes. Sequenced: naive CD4+ T cells from blood. The rearrangement uses TRBV28 and TRBJ2-5; no reliable D call. The CDR3, as DNA: TGTGCCAGCAGTTTAAGGGAGACCCAGTACTTC. It encodes CASSLRETQYF.